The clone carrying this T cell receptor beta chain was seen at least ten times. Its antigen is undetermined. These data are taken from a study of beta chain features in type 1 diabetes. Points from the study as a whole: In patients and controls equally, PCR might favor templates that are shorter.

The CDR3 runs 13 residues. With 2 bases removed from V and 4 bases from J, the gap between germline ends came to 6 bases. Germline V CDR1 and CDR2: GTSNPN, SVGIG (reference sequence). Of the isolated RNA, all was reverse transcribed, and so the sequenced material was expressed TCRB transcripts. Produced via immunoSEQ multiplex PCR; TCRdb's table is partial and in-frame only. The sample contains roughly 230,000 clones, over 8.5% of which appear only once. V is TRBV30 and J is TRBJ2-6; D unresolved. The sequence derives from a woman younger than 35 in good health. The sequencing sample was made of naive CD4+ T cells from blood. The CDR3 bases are TGTGCCTGGAGTCCTCCCGGGGCCAACGTCCTGACTTTC. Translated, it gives CAWSPPGANVLTF.